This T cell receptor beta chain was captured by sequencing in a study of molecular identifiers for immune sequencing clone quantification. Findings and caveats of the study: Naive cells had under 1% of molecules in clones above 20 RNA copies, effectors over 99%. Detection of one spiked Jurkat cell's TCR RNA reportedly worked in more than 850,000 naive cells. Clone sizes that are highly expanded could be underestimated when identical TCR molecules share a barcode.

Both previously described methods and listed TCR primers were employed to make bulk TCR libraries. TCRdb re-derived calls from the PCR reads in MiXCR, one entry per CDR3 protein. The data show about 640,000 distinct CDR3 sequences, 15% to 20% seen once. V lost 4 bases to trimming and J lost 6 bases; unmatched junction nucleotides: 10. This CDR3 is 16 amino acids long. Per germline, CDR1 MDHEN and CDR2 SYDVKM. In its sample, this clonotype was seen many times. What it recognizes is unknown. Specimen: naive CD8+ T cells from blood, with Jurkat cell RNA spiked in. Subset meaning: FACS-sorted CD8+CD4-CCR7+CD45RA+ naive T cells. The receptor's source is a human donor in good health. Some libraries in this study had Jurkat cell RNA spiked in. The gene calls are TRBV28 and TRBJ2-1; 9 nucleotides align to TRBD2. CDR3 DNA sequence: TGTGCCAGCAGTTCCAGACTAGCGGCCATAGCCAATGAGCAGTTCTTC. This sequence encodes CASSSRLAAIANEQFF.